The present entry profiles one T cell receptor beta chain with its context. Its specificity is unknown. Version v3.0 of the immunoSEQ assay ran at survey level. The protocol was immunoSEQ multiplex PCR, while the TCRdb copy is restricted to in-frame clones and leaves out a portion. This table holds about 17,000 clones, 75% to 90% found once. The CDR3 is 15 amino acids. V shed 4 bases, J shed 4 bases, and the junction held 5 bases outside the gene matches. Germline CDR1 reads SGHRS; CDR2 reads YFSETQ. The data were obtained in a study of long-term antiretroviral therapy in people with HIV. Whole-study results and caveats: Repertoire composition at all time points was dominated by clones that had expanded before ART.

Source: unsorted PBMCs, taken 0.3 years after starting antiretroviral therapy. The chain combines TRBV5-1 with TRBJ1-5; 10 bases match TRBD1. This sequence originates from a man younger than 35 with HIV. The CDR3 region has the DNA TGCGCCAGCAGCCTCGGACAGGGGGTTAATCAGCCCCAGCATTTT. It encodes CASSLGQGVNQPQHF.